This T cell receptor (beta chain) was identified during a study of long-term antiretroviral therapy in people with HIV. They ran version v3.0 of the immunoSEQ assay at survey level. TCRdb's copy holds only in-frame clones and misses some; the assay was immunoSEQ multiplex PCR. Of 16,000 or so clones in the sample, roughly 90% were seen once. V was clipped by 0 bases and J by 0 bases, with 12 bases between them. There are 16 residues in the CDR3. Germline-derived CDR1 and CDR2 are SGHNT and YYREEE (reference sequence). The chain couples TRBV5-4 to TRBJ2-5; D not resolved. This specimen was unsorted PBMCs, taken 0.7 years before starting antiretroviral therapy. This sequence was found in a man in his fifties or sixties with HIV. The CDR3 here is CASSLAERGNQETQYF. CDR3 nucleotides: TGTGCCAGCAGCTTGGCGGAGCGCGGAAACCAAGAGACCCAGTACTTC.